The 21 T cell receptor beta chains listed next were all sequenced from one sample in a study of post-analysis software for immune sequencing data. Overall study findings and caveats: There were roughly five TRBV segments more frequent in patients than controls, and TRBV5-6, TRBV5-1 and TRBV20-1 were among them.

TCR beta cDNA libraries had unique molecular identifiers. TCRdb processed the PCR reads anew with MiXCR; each CDR3 protein has one entry. This sample has hundreds of thousands of distinct CDR3 sequences, with roughly 46% found just once. Antigens of these TCRs are unknown. Sequences were obtained from blood. The receptor set was obtained from a girl aged 5-17 years with multiple sclerosis.

This clonotype was recorded many times. The chain joins TRBV15 to TRBJ1-2, with 9 bases fitting TRBD1. Germline values: CDR1 LNHNV, CDR2 YYDKDF (reference sequence). Trimming cost V 2 bases and J 8 bases; bases outside gene matches: 3. This CDR3 region has 13 residues. CDR3 bases: TGTGCCACCAGCAGACACAGGGGGCACGGCTACACCTTC. Its translation: CATSRHRGHGYTF.

This chain uses TRBV12-3 or TRBV12-4 with TRBJ2-1; possible D gene TRBD2, 6 bases. V lost 0 bases and J 10 bases, leaving 10 bases between the germline ends. The CDR3 has 13 amino acids. CDR3 DNA: TGTGCCAGCAGTTTAGCCGGGGGTAGGGAGCAGTTCTTC. Translating it yields CASSLAGGREQFF.

The table lists this clonotype with a few counts. The genes are TRBV5-1 and TRBJ2-7, with 11 bases that match TRBD2. The germline gives CDR1 SGHRS, CDR2 YFSETQ. J was trimmed by 5 bases and V by 3 bases; bases with no gene match: 10. This CDR3 has 16 amino acids. CDR3: CASSSLHTSGSDEQYF. DNA for the CDR3: TGCGCCAGCAGCTCGCTTCATACTAGCGGGAGTGACGAGCAGTACTTC.

This chain links TRBV25-1 with TRBJ2-7; D unclear. The CDR3 contains 15 residues. Per the germline V gene, CDR1 is MGHDK and CDR2 is SYGVNS. With 1 base removed from V and 1 base from J, the gap between germline ends came to 11 bases. In DNA, the CDR3 is TGTGCCAGCAGTGAATCCGAGGACCGTTCCTACGAGCAGTACTTC. Amino acids: CASSESEDRSYEQYF.

The chain joins TRBV7-9 to TRBJ2-4; D not certain. The CDR3 runs 13 residues. Germline V lookup: CDR1 SEHNR, CDR2 FQNEAQ (reference sequence). The V and J ends lost 3 bases and 13 bases respectively, with 16 bases between them. CDR3 loop: CASSFGNGQEQYF. CDR3 coding DNA: TGTGCCAGCAGCTTCGGTAATGGCCAAGAGCAGTACTTC.

In this sample, this clonotype turned up a few times. This rearrangement joins TRBV28 to TRBJ1-5; D uncertain. Germline assignment: CDR1 MDHEN and CDR2 SYDVKM. This CDR3 contains 13 residues. The V end lost 7 bases, the J end lost 2 bases, and 9 bases lay between the germline ends. CDR3 in amino acids: CASKPSGNQPQHF. As DNA, the CDR3 is TGTGCCAGCAAGCCTAGTGGCAATCAGCCCCAGCATTTT.

V usage is TRBV10-3 and J usage is TRBJ2-1; TRBD2 is a possible D gene (6 bases). The CDR3 sequence is 12 residues long. The ends were cut back, 7 bases at V and 5 bases at J, with 9 bases in the middle. Germline V gives CDR1 ENHRY, CDR2 SYGVKD. CDR3 protein: CAITGLNNEQFF. The CDR3, as DNA: TGTGCCATCACGGGACTTAACAATGAGCAGTTCTTC.

The chain is built from TRBV20-1 and TRBJ1-2, with 7 bases fitting TRBD1. The germline gives CDR1 DFQATT, CDR2 SNEGSKA (reference sequence). The CDR3 sequence is 14 residues long. V trimming: 5 bases; J trimming: 2 bases; junction bases outside the gene matches: 8. The chain's CDR3 is CSALLSGGNYGYTF. CDR3 coding DNA: TGCAGTGCTTTGTTGTCAGGGGGGAACTATGGCTACACCTTC.

The chain recombines TRBV20-1 with TRBJ2-1, with a weak D call TRBD1 (5 bases). V gave up 5 bases and J gave up 6 bases, with 17 bases separating them. Germline CDR1 DFQATT, CDR2 SNEGSKA (reference sequence). The CDR3 extends over 14 amino acids. The CDR3 region is CSAPVFPRVNEQFF. CDR3 nucleotide sequence: TGCAGTGCTCCCGTGTTTCCCAGGGTCAATGAGCAGTTCTTC.

V and J are TRBV20-1 and TRBJ2-5, with a tentative D call TRBD2 (5 bases). The CDR3 totals 15 residues. The V gene's germline CDR1 is DFQATT and CDR2 SNEGSKA (reference sequence). V shed 0 bases and J shed 0 bases, with 11 bases lying between them. The CDR3 loop reads CSAREGADHQETQYF. In DNA form, the CDR3 reads TGCAGTGCTAGAGAGGGAGCGGATCACCAAGAGACCCAGTACTTC.

This clonotype was counted between two and nine times. The chain recombines TRBV7-2 with TRBJ2-1; D is unresolved. The CDR3 contains 15 residues. V lost 4 bases and J 3 bases, leaving 13 bases between the germline ends. Germline-derived CDR1 and CDR2 are SGHTA and FQGNSA. The CDR3 DNA sequence: TGTGCCAGCAGCTCACAGACAACCGACTACAATGAGCAGTTCTTC. This codes for CASSSQTTDYNEQFF.

The chain carries TRBV6-1 and TRBJ2-1, with TRBD2 matching 15 bases. The CDR3 is 18 residues long. The germline gives CDR1 MNHNS, CDR2 SASEGT. With 6 bases clipped from V and 0 bases from J, the junction kept 6 bases outside the gene matches. CDR3 nucleotide sequence: TGTGCCAGCAGATGGACTAGCGGGAGGGTCAGCTCCTACAATGAGCAGTTCTTC. It is translated as CASRWTSGRVSSYNEQFF.

V gene TRBV20-1 combines with J gene TRBJ1-4, with 10 bases that match TRBD1. V lost 2 bases to trimming and J lost 10 bases; unmatched junction nucleotides: 13. The length of the CDR3 is 16 residues. Germline values: CDR1 DFQATT, CDR2 SNEGSKA (reference sequence). DNA of the CDR3: TGCAGTGCTAGACCCTTCACCGGGACAGGGGTCGGAAAACTGTTTTTT. Amino acids: CSARPFTGTGVGKLFF.

The chain links TRBV20-1 to TRBJ2-7; 7 bases agree with TRBD1. The CDR3 totals 14 residues. Germline trimming cut 3 bases from V and 1 base from J; bases unmatched to any gene: 6. In germline, CDR1 is DFQATT, CDR2 SNEGSKA (reference sequence). Written as DNA, the CDR3 is TGCAGTGCTAGCCCCGGGACAGTTTCCTACGAGCAGTACTTC. This gives the protein CSASPGTVSYEQYF.

This chain joins TRBV29-1 and TRBJ1-1, with D perhaps matching TRBD1 (5 bases). Trimming removed 4 bases from V and 3 bases from J, with 18 bases in between. CDR1 is SQVTM and CDR2 is ANQGSEA in the germline V gene. CDR3 size: 15 residues. Written as DNA, the CDR3 is TGCAGCGTTGGAGGGGCCGGCGGGTTGGACACTGAAGCTTTCTTT. Its translation is CSVGGAGGLDTEAFF.

The gene calls are TRBV2 and TRBJ1-2; the match to TRBD1 covers 9 bases. The CDR3 sequence is 15 residues long. From germline, CDR1 is SNHLY and CDR2 FYNNEI. Trimming took 6 bases from V and 7 from J; bases not matched to a gene: 12. CDR3 loop: CASSLSSGTGTGYTF. The CDR3 region has the DNA TGTGCCAGCAGCCTAAGTTCCGGGACAGGGACTGGCTACACCTTC.

With regard to this clonotype: The junction shows a germline mismatch at one end, possibly a read error. The V and J genes are TRBV10-3 and TRBJ2-1; maybe TRBD1 (6 bases). In germline, CDR1 is ENHRY, CDR2 SYGVKD. The CDR3 sequence is 14 residues long. The CDR3 loop reads CAISEQGSYNKQFF. The CDR3 coding sequence is TGTGCCATCAGTGAGCAGGGGTCCTACAATAAGCAGTTCTTC.

The V and J genes are TRBV20-1 and TRBJ2-1, with 10 bases lining up with TRBD2. The ends lost 3 bases at V and 10 bases at J; junction bases unmatched: 0. The CDR3 is 11 amino acids. Germline CDR1 and CDR2: DFQATT and SNEGSKA (reference sequence). Here the CDR3 reads CSARGLAEQFF. Written as DNA, the CDR3 is TGCAGTGCTAGGGGACTAGCGGAGCAGTTCTTC.

This clonotype was recorded at least ten times. The genes are TRBV10-3 and TRBJ2-4; 7 bases fit TRBD2. Germline lookup yields CDR1 ENHRY and CDR2 SYGVKD. This CDR3 region has 16 residues. J was trimmed by 6 bases and V by 1 base; bases with no gene match: 9. The CDR3 nucleotides are TGTGCCATCAGTGAGTTCTACGGGAGGCGGATAAACATTCAGTACTTC. It encodes CAISEFYGRRINIQYF.

This clonotype appeared a single time. V gene TRBV5-8 combines with J gene TRBJ1-1, with 8 bases fitting TRBD1. The germline gives CDR1 SGHTS, CDR2 YDEGEE. V was pared by 1 base and J by 4 bases, with 12 bases of the junction left unmatched. The CDR3 is 17 residues long. The chain's CDR3 is CASSLFGTGNIGTEAFF. The CDR3 DNA reads TGTGCCAGCAGCTTGTTCGGGACAGGTAATATCGGCACTGAAGCTTTCTTT.

This clonotype appeared a few times. The V and J genes are TRBV20-1 and TRBJ2-1, with D perhaps TRBD2 (5 bases). The CDR3 spans 14 residues. V lost 3 bases and J lost 1, with 10 bases in between. Germline lookup yields CDR1 DFQATT and CDR2 SNEGSKA (reference sequence). The CDR3 protein is CSARYEGSYNEQFF. Here the CDR3 DNA reads TGCAGTGCTAGGTACGAGGGTTCCTACAATGAGCAGTTCTTC.